Following are 22 T cell receptor beta chains from one sample sequenced in a study of post-analysis software for immune sequencing data. Their antigens are not known. Prepared TCR beta cDNA libraries contained unique molecular identifiers. TCRdb re-analysed the PCR reads in MiXCR, keeping a single row per CDR3 protein. The profile covers roughly 730,000 distinct CDR3 sequences, with approximately 30% appearing a single time and approximately 0.55% taken by the ten largest. Findings and caveats of the study: About five TRBV segments were more frequent in patients than controls; TRBV5-6, TRBV5-1 and TRBV20-1 belonged to this group.

Sample: blood. The receptors shown here come from a girl aged 10 to 17 with multiple sclerosis.

The chain is built from TRBV5-1 and TRBJ2-3; 8 nucleotides match TRBD1. V shed 5 bases, J shed 2 bases, and the junction held 7 bases outside the gene matches. This CDR3 has 15 residues. Germline V gives CDR1 SGHRS, CDR2 YFSETQ. The CDR3 sequence is CASSVQDRATDTQYF. CDR3 in DNA: TGCGCCAGCAGTGTCCAGGACAGGGCCACAGATACGCAGTATTTT.

This chain joins TRBV20-1 and TRBJ2-1; maybe TRBD2 (5 bases). The CDR3 contains 16 residues. Germline V CDR1 and CDR2: DFQATT, SNEGSKA (reference sequence). V was clipped by 1 base and J by 5 bases, with 18 bases between them. The CDR3 loop is CSARGLLPGLNNEQFF. The CDR3 nucleotides are TGCAGTGCTAGAGGCCTGTTGCCCGGACTCAACAATGAGCAGTTCTTC.

This clonotype was observed a handful of times. This chain connects TRBV5-1 to TRBJ1-2, with 8 bases that match TRBD1. The V gene's germline CDR1 is SGHRS and CDR2 YFSETQ. The CDR3 is 15 amino acids. Unmatched junction bases numbered 12, after V lost 4 bases and J lost 7 bases. The CDR3 bases are TGCGCCAGCAGCCAAAACGGACAGGGCGGTTTTGGCTACACCTTC. Translated, it gives CASSQNGQGGFGYTF.

This clonotype turned up a few times. The gene calls are TRBV4-2 and TRBJ1-2, with D maybe TRBD1 (5 bases). This CDR3 contains 13 residues. V was trimmed by 6 bases and J by 8 bases, leaving 16 bases between them. From germline, CDR1 is LGHNA and CDR2 YNFKEQ. For the CDR3, the DNA is TGTGCCAGCAGGGAGATCGGGACGCAAGGCTACACCTTC. Translated, it gives CASREIGTQGYTF.

CDR3 amino acids: CATSDSKQTNTEAFF. The CDR3 nucleotides are TGTGCCACCAGTGATTCGAAACAGACGAACACTGAAGCTTTCTTT. V is TRBV24-1 and J is TRBJ1-1, with D unclear. This CDR3 is built from 15 residues. Looked up from germline, CDR1 is KGHDR and CDR2 is SFDVKD. V was shortened by 2 bases and J by 1 base, with 10 bases between the two germline ends.

The V call is TRBV27, the J call TRBJ2-3; 13 nucleotides line up with TRBD2. The CDR3 runs 18 residues. The junction had 4 bases not matched to a gene; V was cut back by 1 base and J by 0 bases. CDR1 MNHEY and CDR2 SMNVEV come from the germline V gene (reference sequence). The CDR3 here is CASSLWTSGRASTDTQYF. Here the CDR3 DNA reads TGTGCCAGCAGTTTATGGACTAGCGGGAGAGCTAGCACAGATACGCAGTATTTT.

The chain employs TRBV28 and TRBJ2-6; 7 bases match TRBD1. Germline V lookup: CDR1 MDHEN, CDR2 SYDVKM. The CDR3 runs to 16 residues. The trim removed 5 bases at V and 2 bases at J, leaving 6 bases unmatched. The CDR3 DNA sequence: TGTGCCAGCAGTCACAGGGGATCGGCTGGGGCCAACGTCCTGACTTTC. Its protein product is CASSHRGSAGANVLTF.

The gene calls are TRBV5-1 and TRBJ2-6, with D maybe TRBD1 (6 bases). The CDR3 is made up of 15 amino acids. The germline gives CDR1 SGHRS, CDR2 YFSETQ. V was trimmed by 4 bases and J by 2 bases, leaving 10 bases between them. DNA for the CDR3: TGCGCCAGCAGCAACACAGGGACTGGGGCCAACGTCCTGACTTTC. It is translated as CASSNTGTGANVLTF.

This clonotype came up many times. This chain joins TRBV7-2 and TRBJ2-7, with D perhaps TRBD2 (5 bases). From germline, CDR1 is SGHTA and CDR2 FQGNSA. The CDR3 contains 13 residues. The V end lost 8 bases, the J end lost 0 bases, and 11 bases lay between the germline ends. The CDR3: CASSSSPSYEQYF. CDR3 DNA: TGTGCCAGCTCCTCTAGCCCCTCCTACGAGCAGTACTTC.

Details on this clonotype: At one end, the junction sequence differs from germline, possibly due to a read error. The chain uses TRBV4-1 and TRBJ2-7; D unresolved. This CDR3 contains 13 residues. Germline values: CDR1 MGHRA, CDR2 YSYEKL. Written as DNA, the CDR3 is TGCGCCAGCAGCCAAGGAAAGACCTACGGGCAGTACTTC. Residues: CASSQGKTYGQYF.

This rearrangement joins TRBV7-2 to TRBJ2-5; 12 bases match TRBD2. CDR1 is SGHTA, CDR2 FQGNSA, per germline. Trimming at V came to 2 bases and at J to 6 bases, leaving 7 bases not matched to a gene. The CDR3 is made up of 16 amino acids. DNA of the CDR3: TGTGCCAGCAGCTTATCGACTAGCGGGAGTAGGAAGACCCAGTACTTC. Protein product: CASSLSTSGSRKTQYF.

The chain recombines TRBV7-2 with TRBJ2-5; D not certain. This CDR3 has 15 amino acids. Germline assignment: CDR1 SGHTA and CDR2 FQGNSA. V was shortened by 6 bases and J by 2 bases, with 16 bases between the two germline ends. CDR3: CASRPAAGTQETQYF. CDR3 DNA sequence: TGTGCCAGCAGACCCGCGGCAGGAACACAAGAGACCCAGTACTTC.

The chain links TRBV20-1 to TRBJ2-7; TRBD2 agrees at 9 bases. V dropped 3 bases and J dropped 4; count of bases not matched to a gene: 10. The CDR3 runs to 15 residues. Germline CDR1 and CDR2: DFQATT and SNEGSKA (reference sequence). CDR3 sequence reads: CSASQWGGRAYEQYF. In DNA, the CDR3 is TGCAGTGCTAGTCAGTGGGGCGGGAGGGCATACGAGCAGTACTTC.

V usage is TRBV6-5 and J usage is TRBJ2-3; 11 bases are a match to TRBD2. The CDR3 runs to 15 residues. In germline, CDR1 is MNHEY, CDR2 SVGAGI. V was pared by 6 bases and J by 6 bases, with 8 bases of the junction left unmatched. CDR3 nucleotides: TGTGCCAGCAGCTACACTCGACTAGCGGGGGATACGCAGTATTTT. Translation: CASSYTRLAGDTQYF.

A few counts support this clonotype. This chain joins TRBV28 and TRBJ2-5, with D perhaps TRBD1 or TRBD2 (5 bases each). The end of the DNA is better explained by TRBJ2-7, so the J call may be wrong. Germline-derived CDR1 and CDR2 are MDHEN and SYDVKM. This CDR3 is built from 16 residues. CDR3 region: CASSLSRGSFPYEQYF. For the CDR3, the DNA is TGTGCCAGCAGTTTATCCCGGGGCAGCTTCCCTTACGAGCAGTACTTC.

This clonotype was seen a handful of times. The rearrangement links TRBV20-1 to TRBJ1-6, with D perhaps matching TRBD1 (5 bases). CDR1 and CDR2 (germline): DFQATT, SNEGSKA (reference sequence). The ends were cut back, 5 bases at V and 1 base at J, with 15 bases in the middle. The CDR3 consists of 16 residues. CDR3 residues: CSAERGAGSYNSPLHF. CDR3 nucleotides: TGCAGTGCTGAGCGGGGCGCAGGATCCTATAATTCACCCCTCCACTTT.

This clonotype was recorded a few times. The V and J genes are TRBV11-2 and TRBJ2-3; D is unresolved. V was trimmed by 8 bases and J by 6 bases, leaving 9 bases between them. The length of the CDR3 is 11 residues. Germline lookup yields CDR1 SGHAT and CDR2 FQNNGV. The DNA of the CDR3 is TGTGCCAGCCCCCTACGGGATACGCAGTATTTT. This gives the protein CASPLRDTQYF.

A single count supports this clonotype. The chain links TRBV7-9 to TRBJ2-3; the D is unclear. V lost 4 bases and J lost 6, with 26 bases in between. The CDR3 contains 18 residues. From germline, CDR1 is SEHNR and CDR2 FQNEAQ (reference sequence). CDR3 region: CASSSQVGIPRISDTQYF. The CDR3 nucleotides are TGTGCCAGCAGCTCCCAGGTTGGGATCCCACGAATATCCGATACGCAGTATTTT.

CDR3 region: CATFQGGRGRTQETQYF. The CDR3 DNA reads as TGTGCCACCTTCCAAGGGGGCAGGGGGCGAACCCAAGAGACCCAGTACTTC. The chain carries TRBV6-2 or TRBV6-3 and TRBJ2-5; 8 nucleotides line up with TRBD1. The germline CDR1 and CDR2 sequences are MNHEY and SVGEGT. The CDR3 contains 17 residues. Trimming at V came to 10 bases and at J to 1 base, leaving 17 bases not matched to a gene.

In its sample, this clonotype was seen a few times. The genes are TRBV5-1 and TRBJ1-1, with TRBD1 matching 9 bases. This CDR3 comprises 13 residues. Germline trimming cut 5 bases from V and 4 bases from J; bases unmatched to any gene: 3. Germline V gene data show CDR1 as SGHRS and CDR2 as YFSETQ. The chain's CDR3 is CASRIQGATEAFF. The CDR3 DNA reads TGCGCCAGCAGAATACAGGGGGCCACTGAAGCTTTCTTT.

Regarding this clonotype: The junction shows a germline mismatch at one end, possibly a read error. The chain carries TRBV6-5 and TRBJ1-5, with D possibly TRBD1 on 5 matching bases. The CDR3 contains 19 residues. Germline CDR1 is MNHEY and CDR2 is SVGAGI. CDR3 protein: CANSSISRDAWSSNQPQHF. As DNA, the CDR3 is TGTGCCAACAGTTCCATTAGCCGGGACGCCTGGAGTAGCAATCAGCCCCAGCATTTT.

The chain combines TRBV6-2 or TRBV6-3 with TRBJ2-2; 7 nucleotides match TRBD2. After removal of 6 bases from V and 0 bases from J, the junction contained 7 bases not matched to a gene. The CDR3 is made up of 16 amino acids. CDR1 MNHEY and CDR2 SVGEGT come from the germline V gene. CDR3 in amino acids: CASRPWEGANTGELFF. The DNA of the CDR3 is TGTGCCAGCAGGCCGTGGGAGGGCGCGAACACCGGGGAGCTGTTTTTT.